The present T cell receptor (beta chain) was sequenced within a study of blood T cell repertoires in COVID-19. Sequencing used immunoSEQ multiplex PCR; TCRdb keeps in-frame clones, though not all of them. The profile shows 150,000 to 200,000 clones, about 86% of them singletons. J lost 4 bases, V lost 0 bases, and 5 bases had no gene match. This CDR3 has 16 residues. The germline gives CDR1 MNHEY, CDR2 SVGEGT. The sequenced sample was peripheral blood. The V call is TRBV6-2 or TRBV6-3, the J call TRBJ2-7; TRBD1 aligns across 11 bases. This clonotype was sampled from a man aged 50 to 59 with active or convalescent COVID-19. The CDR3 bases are TGTGCCAGCAGTTACTCGCGGACAGGGGGCGAATACGAGCAGTACTTC. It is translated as CASSYSRTGGEYEQYF.